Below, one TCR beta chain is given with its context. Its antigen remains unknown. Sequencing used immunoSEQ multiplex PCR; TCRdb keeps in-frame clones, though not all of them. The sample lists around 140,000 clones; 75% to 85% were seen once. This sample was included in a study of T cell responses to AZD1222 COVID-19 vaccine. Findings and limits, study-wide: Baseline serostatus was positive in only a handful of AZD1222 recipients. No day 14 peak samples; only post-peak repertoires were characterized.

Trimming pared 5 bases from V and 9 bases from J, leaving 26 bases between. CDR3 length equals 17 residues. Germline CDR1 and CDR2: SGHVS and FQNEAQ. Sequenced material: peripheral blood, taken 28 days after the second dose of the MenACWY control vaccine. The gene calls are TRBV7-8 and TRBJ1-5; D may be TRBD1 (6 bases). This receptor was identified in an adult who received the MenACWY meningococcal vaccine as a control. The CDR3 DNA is TGTGCCAGCAGCGATATACGGGGCCAACAGGGCCAACGGCCCCAGCATTTT. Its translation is CASSDIRGQQGQRPQHF.